A single sample gave rise to the 10 T cell receptor beta chains below, sequenced in a study of blood T cell repertoires in COVID-19. Some clones are missing from TCRdb's copy, which holds only in-frame ones; the method was immunoSEQ multiplex PCR. This sample has about 480,000 clones, with around 89% found just once. Material: PBMCs or T cells enriched from blood (not recorded which). These receptors were collected from a middle-aged woman who had recovered from COVID-19.

V gene TRBV4-2 combines with J gene TRBJ1-2; 10 bases fit TRBD1. Trimming took 3 bases from V and 4 from J; bases not matched to a gene: 5. Germline V gives CDR1 LGHNA, CDR2 YNFKEQ. The CDR3 covers 15 residues. The CDR3, as DNA: TGTGCCAGCAGCCAGTCGACAGGGGGCGCCTATGGCTACACCTTC. Translating it yields CASSQSTGGAYGYTF.

The chain employs TRBV3-1 (or the pseudogene TRBV3-2) and TRBJ1-2; D is ambiguous. With 4 bases removed from V and 0 bases from J, the gap between germline ends came to 12 bases. The CDR3 covers 15 residues. Germline lookup yields CDR1 LGHDT and CDR2 YNNKEL (reference sequence). Here the CDR3 DNA reads TGTGCCAGCAGCCGAGCAGAGGGAGCTAACTATGGCTACACCTTC. It specifies CASSRAEGANYGYTF.

This chain uses TRBV5-4 with TRBJ1-2, with 8 bases matching TRBD1. V lost 4 bases to trimming and J lost 1 base; unmatched junction nucleotides: 6. Per germline, CDR1 SGHNT and CDR2 YYREEE (reference sequence). The CDR3 spans 15 residues. The CDR3 is CASSRGQAGNYGYTF. CDR3 nucleotides: TGTGCCAGCAGCAGGGGACAGGCGGGTAACTATGGCTACACCTTC.

The V gene is TRBV11-2, the J gene TRBJ1-4; the D is unclear. The V end lost 1 base, the J end lost 8 bases, and 8 bases lay between the germline ends. The CDR3 has 13 amino acids. From germline, CDR1 is SGHAT and CDR2 FQNNGV. The CDR3 protein is CASSLVTDEKLFF. CDR3 sequence (DNA): TGTGCCAGCAGCTTAGTAACAGACGAAAAACTGTTTTTT.

The V and J genes are TRBV28 and TRBJ2-2, with 10 bases matching TRBD1. There are 15 residues in the CDR3. Germline CDR1 is MDHEN and CDR2 is SYDVKM. Losses at the gene ends were 2 bases for V and 5 bases for J; bases not matched to a gene: 2. The CDR3, as DNA: TGTGCCAGCAGTTTAGGGGGACAGGGGACCGGGGAGCTGTTTTTT. Translating it yields CASSLGGQGTGELFF.

J is TRBJ2-7 and V is TRBV4-3; TRBD1 matches at 10 bases. The CDR3 is 14 residues long. V lost 8 bases and J lost 4; bases outside the gene matches: 8. Looked up from germline, CDR1 is LGHNA and CDR2 is YSLEER. The CDR3 reads CASSTGQGRYEQYF. CDR3 nucleotide sequence: TGCGCCAGCTCAACGGGACAGGGGAGATACGAGCAGTACTTC.

V usage is TRBV14 and J usage is TRBJ2-7; possibly TRBD1 for D (5 bases). This CDR3 comprises 14 residues. Germline V gene sequence: CDR1 SGHDN, CDR2 FVKESK. V was shortened by 6 bases and J by 5 bases, with 17 bases between the two germline ends. CDR3 region: CASRDNVAPHEQYF. The CDR3, as DNA: TGTGCCAGCAGGGACAATGTAGCCCCCCACGAGCAGTACTTC.

The chain combines TRBV7-2 with TRBJ2-3; 10 bases agree with TRBD2. Losses at the gene ends were 2 bases for V and 5 bases for J; bases not matched to a gene: 1. The CDR3 runs 14 residues. Germline V gives CDR1 SGHTA, CDR2 FQGNSA. The CDR3 coding sequence is TGTGCCAGCAGCTTACTAGCGGGAGTAGATACGCAGTATTTT. Encoded protein: CASSLLAGVDTQYF.

The chain couples TRBV14 to TRBJ2-5; 11 bases match TRBD1. J gave up 5 bases and V 1 base, and 6 bases lay outside the gene matches. CDR1 is SGHDN, CDR2 FVKESK, per germline. The length of the CDR3 is 16 residues. The CDR3 bases are TGTGCCAGCAGCCAAGCCCGGACAGGGGGCTGGGAGACCCAGTACTTC. Its protein product is CASSQARTGGWETQYF.

V gene TRBV11-2 combines with J gene TRBJ1-2, with a weak D call TRBD1 (6 bases). V lost 2 bases and J lost 7, with 11 bases in between. The CDR3 totals 13 residues. Germline CDR1 and CDR2: SGHAT and FQNNGV. The CDR3 bases are TGTGCCAGCAGCTTAACAGGGAACCCTGGCTACACCTTC. It encodes CASSLTGNPGYTF.